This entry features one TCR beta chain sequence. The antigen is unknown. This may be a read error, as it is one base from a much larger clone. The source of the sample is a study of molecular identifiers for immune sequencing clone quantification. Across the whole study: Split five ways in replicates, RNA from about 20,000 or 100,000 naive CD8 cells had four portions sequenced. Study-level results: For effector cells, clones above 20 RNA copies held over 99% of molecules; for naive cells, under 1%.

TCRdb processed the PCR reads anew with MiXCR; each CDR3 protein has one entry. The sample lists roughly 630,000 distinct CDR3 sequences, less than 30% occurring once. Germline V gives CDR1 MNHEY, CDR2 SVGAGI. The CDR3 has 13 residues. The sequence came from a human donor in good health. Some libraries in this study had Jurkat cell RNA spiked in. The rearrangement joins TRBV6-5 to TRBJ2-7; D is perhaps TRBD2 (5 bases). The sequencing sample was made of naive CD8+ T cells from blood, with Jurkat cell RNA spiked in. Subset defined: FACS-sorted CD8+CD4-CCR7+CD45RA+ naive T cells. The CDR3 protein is CASSYSEVYEQDF. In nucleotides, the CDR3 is TGTGCCAGCAGTTACTCGGAGGTCTACGAGCAGGACTTC.